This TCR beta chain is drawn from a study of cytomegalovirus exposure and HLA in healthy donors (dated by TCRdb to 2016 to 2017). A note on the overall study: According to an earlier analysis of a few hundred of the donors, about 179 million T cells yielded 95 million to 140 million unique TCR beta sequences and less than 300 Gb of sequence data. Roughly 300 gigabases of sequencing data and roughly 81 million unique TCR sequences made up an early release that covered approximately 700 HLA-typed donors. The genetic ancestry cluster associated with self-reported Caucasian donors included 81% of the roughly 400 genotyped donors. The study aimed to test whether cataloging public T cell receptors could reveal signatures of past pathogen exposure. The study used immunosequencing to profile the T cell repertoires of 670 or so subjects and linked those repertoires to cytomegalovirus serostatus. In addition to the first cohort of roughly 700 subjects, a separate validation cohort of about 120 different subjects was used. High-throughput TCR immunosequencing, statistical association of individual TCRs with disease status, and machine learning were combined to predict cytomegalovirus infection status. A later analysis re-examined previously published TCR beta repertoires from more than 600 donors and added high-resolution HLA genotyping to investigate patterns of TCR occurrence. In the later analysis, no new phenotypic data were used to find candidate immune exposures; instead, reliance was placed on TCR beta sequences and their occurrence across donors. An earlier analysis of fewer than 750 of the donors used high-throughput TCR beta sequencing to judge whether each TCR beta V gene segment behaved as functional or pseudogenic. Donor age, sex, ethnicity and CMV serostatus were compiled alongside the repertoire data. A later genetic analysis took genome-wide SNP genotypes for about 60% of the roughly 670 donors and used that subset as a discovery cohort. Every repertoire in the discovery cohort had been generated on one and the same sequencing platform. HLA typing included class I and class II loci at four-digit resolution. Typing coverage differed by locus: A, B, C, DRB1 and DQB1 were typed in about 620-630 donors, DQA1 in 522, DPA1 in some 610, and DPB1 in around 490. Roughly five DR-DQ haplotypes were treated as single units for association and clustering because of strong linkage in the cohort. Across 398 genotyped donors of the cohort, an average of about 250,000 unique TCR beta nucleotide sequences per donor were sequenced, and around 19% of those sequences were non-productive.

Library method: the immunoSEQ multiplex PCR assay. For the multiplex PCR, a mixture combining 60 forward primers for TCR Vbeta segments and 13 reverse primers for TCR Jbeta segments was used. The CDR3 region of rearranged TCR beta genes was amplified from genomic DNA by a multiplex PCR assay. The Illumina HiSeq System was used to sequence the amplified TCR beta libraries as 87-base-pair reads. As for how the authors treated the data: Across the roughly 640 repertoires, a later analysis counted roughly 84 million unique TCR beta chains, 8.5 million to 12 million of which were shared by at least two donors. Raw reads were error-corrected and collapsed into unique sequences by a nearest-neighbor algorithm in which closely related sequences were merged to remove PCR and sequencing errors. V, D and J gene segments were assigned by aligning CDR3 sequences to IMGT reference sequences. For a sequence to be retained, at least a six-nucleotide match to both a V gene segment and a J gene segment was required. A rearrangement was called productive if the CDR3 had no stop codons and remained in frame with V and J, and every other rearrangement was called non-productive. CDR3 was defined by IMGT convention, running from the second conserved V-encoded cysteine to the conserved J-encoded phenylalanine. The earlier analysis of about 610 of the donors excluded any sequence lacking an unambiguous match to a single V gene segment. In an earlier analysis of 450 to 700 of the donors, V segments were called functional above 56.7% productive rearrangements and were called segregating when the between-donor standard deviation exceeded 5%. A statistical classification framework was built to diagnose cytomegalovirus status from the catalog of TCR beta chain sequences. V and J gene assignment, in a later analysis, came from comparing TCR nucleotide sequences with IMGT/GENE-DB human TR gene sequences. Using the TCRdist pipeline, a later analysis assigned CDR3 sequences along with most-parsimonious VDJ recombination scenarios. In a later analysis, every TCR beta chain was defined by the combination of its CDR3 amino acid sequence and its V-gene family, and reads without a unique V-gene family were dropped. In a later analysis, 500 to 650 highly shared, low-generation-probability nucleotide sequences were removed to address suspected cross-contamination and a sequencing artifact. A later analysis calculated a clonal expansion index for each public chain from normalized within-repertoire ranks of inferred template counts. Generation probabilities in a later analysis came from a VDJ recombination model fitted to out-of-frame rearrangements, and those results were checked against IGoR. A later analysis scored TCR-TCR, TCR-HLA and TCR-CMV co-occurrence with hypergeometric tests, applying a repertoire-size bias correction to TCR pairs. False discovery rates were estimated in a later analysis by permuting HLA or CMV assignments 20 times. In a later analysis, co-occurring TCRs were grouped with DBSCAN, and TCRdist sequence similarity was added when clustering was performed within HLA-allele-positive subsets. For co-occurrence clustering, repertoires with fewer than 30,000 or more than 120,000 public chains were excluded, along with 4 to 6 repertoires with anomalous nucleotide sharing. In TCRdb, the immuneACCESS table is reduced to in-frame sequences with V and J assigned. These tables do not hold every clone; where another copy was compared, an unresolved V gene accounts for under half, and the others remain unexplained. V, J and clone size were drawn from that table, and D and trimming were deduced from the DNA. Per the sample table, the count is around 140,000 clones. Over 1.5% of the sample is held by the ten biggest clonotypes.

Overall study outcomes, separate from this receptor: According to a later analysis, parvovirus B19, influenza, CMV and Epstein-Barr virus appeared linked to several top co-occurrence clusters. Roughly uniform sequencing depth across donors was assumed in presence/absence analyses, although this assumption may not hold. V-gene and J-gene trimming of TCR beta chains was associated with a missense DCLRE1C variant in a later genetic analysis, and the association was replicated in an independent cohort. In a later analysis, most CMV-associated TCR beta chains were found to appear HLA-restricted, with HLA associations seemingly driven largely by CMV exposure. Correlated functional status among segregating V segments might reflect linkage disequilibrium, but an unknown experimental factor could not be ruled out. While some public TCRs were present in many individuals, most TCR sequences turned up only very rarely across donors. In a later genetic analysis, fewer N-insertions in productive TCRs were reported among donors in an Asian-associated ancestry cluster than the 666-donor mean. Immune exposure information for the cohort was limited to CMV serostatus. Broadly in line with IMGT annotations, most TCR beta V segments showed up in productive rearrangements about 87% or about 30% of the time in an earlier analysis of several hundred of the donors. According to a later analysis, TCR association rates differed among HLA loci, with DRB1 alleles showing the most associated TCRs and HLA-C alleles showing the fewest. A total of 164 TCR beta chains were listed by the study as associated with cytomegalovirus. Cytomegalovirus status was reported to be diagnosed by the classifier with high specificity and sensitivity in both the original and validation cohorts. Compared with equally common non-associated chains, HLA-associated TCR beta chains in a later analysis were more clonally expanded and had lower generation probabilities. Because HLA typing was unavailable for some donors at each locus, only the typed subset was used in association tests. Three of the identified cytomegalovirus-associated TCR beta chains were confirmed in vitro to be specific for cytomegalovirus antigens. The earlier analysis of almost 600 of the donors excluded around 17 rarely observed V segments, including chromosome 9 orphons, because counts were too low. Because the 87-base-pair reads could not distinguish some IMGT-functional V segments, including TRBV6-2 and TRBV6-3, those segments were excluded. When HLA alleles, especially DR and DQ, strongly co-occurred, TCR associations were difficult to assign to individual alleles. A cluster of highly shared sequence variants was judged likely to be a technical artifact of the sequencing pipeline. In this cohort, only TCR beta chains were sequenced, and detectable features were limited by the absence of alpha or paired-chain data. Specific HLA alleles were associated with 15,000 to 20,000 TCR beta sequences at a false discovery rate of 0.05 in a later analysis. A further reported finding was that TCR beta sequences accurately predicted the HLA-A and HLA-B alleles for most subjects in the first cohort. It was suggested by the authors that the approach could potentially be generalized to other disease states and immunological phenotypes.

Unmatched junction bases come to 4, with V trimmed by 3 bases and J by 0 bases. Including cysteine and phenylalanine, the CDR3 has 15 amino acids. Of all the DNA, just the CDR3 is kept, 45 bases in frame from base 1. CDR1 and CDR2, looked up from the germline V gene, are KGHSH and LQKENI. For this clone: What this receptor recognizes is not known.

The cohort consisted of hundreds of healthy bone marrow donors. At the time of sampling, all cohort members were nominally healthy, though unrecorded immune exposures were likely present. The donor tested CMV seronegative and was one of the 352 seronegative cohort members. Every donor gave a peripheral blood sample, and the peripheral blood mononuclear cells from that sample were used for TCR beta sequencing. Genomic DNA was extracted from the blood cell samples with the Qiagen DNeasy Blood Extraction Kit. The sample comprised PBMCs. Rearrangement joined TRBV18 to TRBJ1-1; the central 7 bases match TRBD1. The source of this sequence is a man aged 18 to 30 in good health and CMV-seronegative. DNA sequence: TGTGCCAGCTCACCCGGGACAGCTATGAACACTGAAGCTTTCTTT. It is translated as CASSPGTAMNTEAFF.